The source of this T cell receptor (beta chain) is a study of metastatic and nonmetastatic thyroid tumors. Study as a whole: For malignant and benign thyroid patients, tumor or nodule tissue and blood were the sources whose repertoires were compared. General observations from the study: In blood and tumor, TCR beta diversity was reportedly significantly higher in malignant thyroid tumors than in benign nodules.

Nobody among the patients had been given any treatment before thyroid surgery. This clone was seen only a few times. What it binds is not known. Per the original data handling: A distant-metastasis classifier for papillary thyroid cancer was built using CDR3 differences across clinicopathological groups. TCRdb re-called the PCR reads through MiXCR. These V and J calls originate from TCRdb's pipeline instead of the authors' own analysis. This sample carries 35,000 to 50,000 clones, around 24% of them seen once, and the ten largest clones take approximately 14%. This clonotype was sampled from a female donor with papillary thyroid cancer or a benign thyroid nodule (not recorded which). Some clones in this sample may be carry-over from other donors' samples. Sequenced material: tumor tissue.

CDR3 sequence: CASSQVKVWGQYLPTGELFF. In DNA, the CDR3 is TGTGCCAGCAGCCAAGTAAAAGTGTGGGGACAGTACCTCCCAACCGGGGAGCTGTTTTTT. The chain employs TRBV14 and TRBJ2-2, with 7 bases lining up with TRBD1. Germline loops: CDR1 SGHDN, CDR2 FVKESK. This CDR3 comprises 20 residues. The ends lost 1 base at V and 5 bases at J; junction bases unmatched: 19.